These T cell receptor beta chains were read from a single sample in a study of CD8+CD57+ T cells in acquired aplastic anemia. TCRdb called the reads again in MiXCR, with one record for every CDR3 protein. Of 400,000 to 450,000 distinct CDR3 sequences listed, just under 70% were seen once; the top ten hold approximately 3.8%. The sample comprised sorted CD4+, CD8+, or CD8+CD57+ T cells (not recorded which) from PBMCs. The receptor set was obtained from a human donor in good health, serving as a control. Each CDR3 is given with its conserved first and last residue. The D gene is left open where the match is weak. Clone size is stated in some rows and not others, as once, few, many or a class when expanded.

cdr3_length | j_call | v_call | d_call | clone_size | cdr3_nt | cdr3_aa
14 | TRBJ2-7 | TRBV20-1 | TRBD2 | NA | TGCAGTGCTAGAGGCGGGACTAGCTCCTACGAGCAGTACTTC | CSARGGTSSYEQYF
14 | TRBJ1-5 | TRBV6-5 | NA | once | TGTGCCAGCAGACCGGGACTTTTGACTCAGCCCCAGCATTTT | CASRPGLLTQPQHF
16 | TRBJ1-4 | TRBV6-1 | NA | many | TGTGCCAGCAGTGAGGCATGGGACCGCTCATTTGAAAAACTGTTTTTT | CASSEAWDRSFEKLFF
14 | TRBJ1-2 | TRBV30 | NA | many | TGTGCCTGGAGTGTAAAGGGGACCTTCTATGGCTACACCTTC | CAWSVKGTFYGYTF
16 | TRBJ2-6 | TRBV7-2 | NA | NA | TGCGCCAGCAGCAAAGTTTTCCCCTCTGGGGCCAACGAGCTGACTTTC | CASSKVFPSGANELTF
18 | TRBJ2-1 | TRBV19 | TRBD2 | many | TGTGCCAGTACCGGGACTAGCGGGGAGCGGGGCTCCTACAATGAGCAGTTCTTC | CASTGTSGERGSYNEQFF
14 | TRBJ1-2 | TRBV2 | TRBD1 | NA | TGTGCCAGCAGTGACTCGGACAGGGGGCCTGGCTACACCTTC | CASSDSDRGPGYTF
15 | TRBJ1-2 | TRBV2 | NA | NA | TGTGCCAGCAGTGATAGGACTTCTGGAGGGCACCCCTCCACTTTC | CASSDRTSGGHPSTF
15 | TRBJ1-4 | TRBV7-2 | NA | NA | TGTGCCAGCAGCGGAAACGCTGCAACTAATGAAAACCTGTTTTTT | CASSGNAATNENLFF
17 | TRBJ2-1 | TRBV10-2 | TRBD2 | NA | TGCGCCAGCAGTGTAACTGTGCGGACTAGCGGGACCAATGAGCAGTTCTTC | CASSVTVRTSGTNEQFF
13 | TRBJ1-6 | TRBV7-3 | TRBD1 | NA | TGTGCCAGCAGGCTACAGGGGGACCCACCCCTCCTCTTT | CASRLQGDPPLLF
15 | TRBJ2-5 | TRBV5-4 | NA | NA | TGTGCCAGCAGCTTGGCAGGGGCTGCCCGAGAGACCCAGTACTTC | CASSLAGAARETQYF
15 | TRBJ1-1 | TRBV5-1 | NA | many | TGCGCCAGCAGCTTGGATACAGGGATGGGCACTGAAGCTTTCTTT | CASSLDTGMGTEAFF
13 | TRBJ1-6 | TRBV20-1 | NA | many | TGCAGTGCTCTAAGCTCCTATAATTCACCCCTCCACTTT | CSALSSYNSPLHF
14 | TRBJ1-5 | TRBV7-2 | NA | NA | TGTGCCAGCAGCCGACGTAGGGGCAGGGGAGCGTACGAGTTT | CASSRRRGRGAYEF
16 | TRBJ2-3 | TRBV7-3 | TRBD2 | many | TGTGCCAGCAGCTTGGGTAGCGGGGGTTATACAGATACGCAGTATTTT | CASSLGSGGYTDTQYF
12 | TRBJ2-7 | TRBV10-3 | NA | NA | TGTGCCAGAGCGGCCAACTCGTGCGAGCAGTACTTC | CARAANSCEQYF
14 | TRBJ2-5 | TRBV2 | NA | NA | TGTGCCAGCAAAGCTACGGGGGGCGAGGAGGCCCAGTACTTC | CASKATGGEEAQYF
15 | TRBJ1-2 | TRBV11-2 | NA | NA | TGTGCCAGCAGCGAATGGGGAGAGGGGGGCTATGGCTACACCTTC | CASSEWGEGGYGYTF
18 | TRBJ1-6 | TRBV11-1 | NA | NA | TGTGCCAGCAGCTTAGCCTCAGACGTACAGGGTTGGAATTCACCCCTCCACTTT | CASSLASDVQGWNSPLHF
13 | TRBJ2-1 | TRBV24-1 | NA | few | TGTGCCACCAGTGGAGCCGGAGGCAATGAGCAGTTCTTC | CATSGAGGNEQFF
15 | TRBJ2-3 | TRBV7-9 | TRBD2 | NA | TGTGCCAGCAGCTTAGGGGGGGGGGGTTTAGATACGCAGTATTTT | CASSLGGGGLDTQYF
14 | TRBJ2-4 | TRBV7-8 | NA | NA | TGTGCCAGCAGCTTAGAATCGTCCGGGGGCAGCAGGTACTTC | CASSLESSGGSRYF
14 | TRBJ2-1 | TRBV6-6 | NA | few | TGTGCCAGCAGTTACGACCCGGGGCGCAATGAGCAGTTCTTC | CASSYDPGRNEQFF
16 | TRBJ2-1 | TRBV7-6 | NA | NA | TGTGCCAGCAGCCTAGGGGCAGGTACGCTCAATTTTGGCCAGTTCTTC | CASSLGAGTLNFGQFF
14 | TRBJ2-1 | TRBV5-5 | NA | many | TGTGCCAGCAGCTTGTTCCTGTCGGGTGATGAGCAGTTCTTC | CASSLFLSGDEQFF
14 | TRBJ2-3 | TRBV9 | TRBD2 | many | TGTGCCAGCAGCGTAGGGGGGGGGAGGGATACGCAGTATTTT | CASSVGGGRDTQYF
14 | TRBJ1-1 | TRBV7-2 | NA | NA | TGTGCCAGCAGCTTACCGGGGAGCGGCGAGACCCAGTACTTT | CASSLPGSGETQYF
14 | TRBJ2-1 | TRBV5-5 | NA | NA | TGTGCCAGCAGCTTGCTCGGCGGGCCCGGTGAGCAGTTCTTC | CASSLLGGPGEQFF
19 | TRBJ2-7 | TRBV6-2/TRBV6-3 | TRBD2 | once | TGTGCCAGCAGGGACCGCCGACATAAATGCTCGGGGAGGGCCTACGAGCAGTACTTC | CASRDRRHKCSGRAYEQYF
12 | TRBJ1-2 | TRBV10-3 | TRBD1 | NA | TGTGCCATCAGCGGGGACAGGGATTTTGACACCTTC | CAISGDRDFDTF
13 | TRBJ2-3 | TRBV5-1 | TRBD2 | NA | TGCGCCAGCACCAATGGCGGGAGGCATTGGCAGTATTTT | CASTNGGRHWQYF
17 | TRBJ2-5 | TRBV20-1 | TRBD2 | NA | TGCAGTGCCCATCCGGGACTAGCGGGGGACAATCAAGAGACCCAGTACTTC | CSAHPGLAGDNQETQYF
13 | TRBJ2-3 | TRBV9 | NA | NA | TGTGCCAGCAGTGTGACATTTACTGATTCGCAGTACTTT | CASSVTFTDSQYF
14 | TRBJ1-2 | TRBV7-2 | NA | NA | TGTGCCAGCAGCTTAGCGGGGCTTTTGACAGGCTTTATATTC | CASSLAGLLTGFIF
14 | TRBJ1-2 | TRBV7-9 | NA | NA | TGTGCCAGCAGCTTAACGGGGAATCTTTACGGCTACACCTTC | CASSLTGNLYGYTF
11 | TRBJ2-1 | TRBV5-6 | NA | NA | TGTGCCAGCAGCCCCCAGAATCAGCAGTTCTTC | CASSPQNQQFF
15 | TRBJ1-2 | TRBV15 | TRBD1 | many | TGTGCCACCAGCGGGGACAGGGGAAAAGCCTATGGCTACACCTTC | CATSGDRGKAYGYTF
15 | TRBJ2-1 | TRBV11-2 | TRBD2 | many | TGTGCCAGCAGCTTGACTAGCGGGGGAGTAGTTGAGCAGTTCTTC | CASSLTSGGVVEQFF
13 | TRBJ2-1 | TRBV11-3 | NA | many | TGTGCCAGCAGCTTAACCCAGGGAAGCGAGCAGTTCTTC | CASSLTQGSEQFF
14 | TRBJ1-4 | TRBV20-1 | NA | NA | TGCAGTGCTAGAGGGCGCAGGGCTAGTGAAAAGCTGTTTTTT | CSARGRRASEKLFF
15 | TRBJ1-1 | TRBV20-1 | NA | NA | TGCAGTGCTAGTTTGCGACCTCAGGGGAACACTGAAGCTTTCTTT | CSASLRPQGNTEAFF